Given below is one T cell receptor (beta chain) in context. This specimen belongs to a study of blood T cell repertoires in COVID-19. In the study overall: Collection of acute and convalescent COVID-19 samples took place in the United States, Italy and Spain. T cells, B-cell-depleted T cells, or PBMCs provided the cDNA or gDNA that served as material.

Authors' analysis steps: By means of reference gene primer amplification, nucleated cell counts were estimated. Assay: immunoSEQ multiplex PCR; the TCRdb copy retains only in-frame clones and omits some. V, J and clone size were drawn from that table, and D and trimming were deduced from the DNA. The sample lists about 100,000 clones, approximately 90% occurring once. V was pared by 5 bases and J by 5 bases, with 6 bases between. The CDR3 sequence is 11 residues long. CDR1 and CDR2 (germline): SGHNT, YENEEA. This chain joins TRBV11-3 and TRBJ2-5, with no clear D. Input material: peripheral blood. The sequence derives from a man in his fifties with active COVID-19. The CDR3 protein is CASSKEETQYF. In DNA, the CDR3 is TGTGCCAGCAGCAAGGAGGAGACCCAGTACTTC. Supplemented by reference TRBV11-3 and TRBJ2-5, the full variable domain reads EAGVVQSPRYKIIEKKQPVAFWCNPISGHNTLYWYLQNLGQGPELLIRYENEEAVDDSQLPKDRFSAERLKGVDSTLKIQPAELGDSAVYLCASSKEETQYFGPGTRLLVL.